This T cell receptor beta chain was profiled in a study of cytomegalovirus exposure and HLA in healthy donors. Across the whole study: Both the roughly 120 validation repertoires and the 666 first-cohort repertoires used the same platform, as reported by a later analysis.

This clone appeared once. Its antigen is still unknown. The method was immunoSEQ multiplex PCR; TCRdb's version includes in-frame clones alone and lacks a portion of them. The table has 60,000 to 75,000 clones, approximately 95% seen once. Broader study findings: High sensitivity and specificity were reportedly achieved when the classifier diagnosed cytomegalovirus status.

With 3 bases clipped from V and 0 bases from J, the junction kept 6 bases outside the gene matches. The germline V gene encodes CDR1 LNHDA and CDR2 SQIVND (reference sequence). This CDR3 contains 16 residues. V gene TRBV19 combines with J gene TRBJ2-3; 7 bases fit TRBD1. Material: PBMCs. This TCR derives from a woman under 30 in good health and CMV-seropositive. The CDR3 loop reads CASSMGTVSSTDTQYF. The CDR3 DNA sequence: TGTGCCAGTAGTATGGGGACAGTTAGTAGCACAGATACGCAGTATTTT.